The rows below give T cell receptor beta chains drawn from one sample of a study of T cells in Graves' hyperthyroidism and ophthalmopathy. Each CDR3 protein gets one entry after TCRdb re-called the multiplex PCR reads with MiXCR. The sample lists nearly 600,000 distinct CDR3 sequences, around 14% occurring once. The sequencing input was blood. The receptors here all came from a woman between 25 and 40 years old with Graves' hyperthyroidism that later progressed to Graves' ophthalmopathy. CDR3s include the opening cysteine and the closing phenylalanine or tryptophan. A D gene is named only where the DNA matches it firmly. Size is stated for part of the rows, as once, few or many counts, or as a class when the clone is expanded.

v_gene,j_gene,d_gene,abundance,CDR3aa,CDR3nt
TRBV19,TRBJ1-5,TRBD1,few,CASIGQVDNQPQHF,TGTGCCAGTATAGGACAGGTCGATAATCAGCCCCAGCATTTT
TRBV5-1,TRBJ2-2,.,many,CASSFRAEDTGELFF,TGCGCCAGCAGCTTTAGGGCGGAGGACACCGGGGAGCTGTTTTTT
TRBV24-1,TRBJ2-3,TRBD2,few,CATSDPDSRDRSLAGGPDTQYF,TGTGCCACCAGTGACCCCGACAGTAGGGATCGATCCTTAGCGGGAGGTCCAGATACGCAGTATTTT
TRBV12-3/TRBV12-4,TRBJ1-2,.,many,CASGPGGGSIYGYTF,TGTGCCAGCGGTCCCGGTGGGGGGTCGATATATGGCTACACCTTC
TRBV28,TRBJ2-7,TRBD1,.,CASSLTGTGKNYEQYF,TGTGCCAGCAGTCTTACCGGGACAGGGAAAAACTACGAGCAGTACTTC
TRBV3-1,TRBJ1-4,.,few,CASSNSLGYEKLFF,TGTGCCAGCAGCAACAGCCTGGGGTATGAAAAACTGTTTTTT
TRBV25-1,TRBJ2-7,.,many,CASSEGSTARYEQYF,TGTGCCAGCAGTGAGGGAAGTACAGCCCGATACGAGCAGTACTTC
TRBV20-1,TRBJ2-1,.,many,CSAIWGDNEQFF,TGCAGTGCTATCTGGGGGGACAATGAGCAGTTCTTC
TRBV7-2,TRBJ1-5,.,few,CASSPDRGDQPQHF,TGTGCCAGCAGCCCGGACAGAGGCGATCAGCCCCAGCATTTT
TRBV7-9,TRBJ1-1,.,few,CASSRQIMNTEAFF,TGTGCCAGCAGCAGACAGATCATGAACACTGAAGCTTTCTTT
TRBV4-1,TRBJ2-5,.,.,CASSDSMGTQYF,TGCGCCAGCAGCGATAGTATGGGGACCCAGTACTTC
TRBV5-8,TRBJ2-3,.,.,CASSPGTANTDTQYF,TGTGCCAGCAGCCCAGGGACTGCAAACACAGATACGCAGTATTTT
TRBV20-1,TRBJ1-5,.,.,CSAPPPRGGNQPQHF,TGCAGTGCACCCCCACCGAGGGGAGGCAATCAGCCCCAGCATTTT
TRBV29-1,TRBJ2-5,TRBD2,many,CSVGGLAGDSGNF,TGCAGCGTTGGTGGGCTAGCGGGAGATAGTGGTAACTTC
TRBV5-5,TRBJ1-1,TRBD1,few,CASSYLTGANEAFF,TGTGCCAGCAGCTATTTGACAGGGGCGAATGAAGCTTTCTTT
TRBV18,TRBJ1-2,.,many,CASSPAEGGHSGYTF,TGTGCCAGCTCACCCGCGGAAGGGGGGCATAGTGGCTACACCTTC
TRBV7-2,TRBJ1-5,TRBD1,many,CASSYGQGSNQPQHF,TGTGCCAGCAGCTACGGACAGGGGAGCAATCAGCCCCAGCATTTT
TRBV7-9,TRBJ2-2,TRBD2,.,CASSGGAGPGELFF,TGTGCCAGCTCCGGGGGGGCGGGGCCCGGGGAGCTGTTTTTT
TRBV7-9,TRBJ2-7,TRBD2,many,CASSRSTSGKIYEQYF,TGTGCCAGCAGCCGCTCGACTAGCGGGAAAATCTACGAGCAGTACTTC
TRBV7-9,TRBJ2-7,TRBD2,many,CASSYPGLAGSYEQYF,TGTGCCAGCAGCTATCCGGGACTAGCGGGGTCCTACGAGCAGTACTTC